Presented here are 30 T cell receptor beta chains from one specimen sequenced in a study of blood T cell repertoires in COVID-19. Profiled with immunoSEQ multiplex PCR; TCRdb holds only in-frame clones, not every one. This table has around 180,000 clones, approximately 85% appearing once. Input material: peripheral blood. These receptors came from a man aged 60 to 75 with acute or convalescent COVID-19.

The chain recombines TRBV15 with TRBJ1-6; maybe TRBD1 (5 bases). Germline CDR1 reads LNHNV; CDR2 reads YYDKDF (reference sequence). This CDR3 is built from 14 residues. Trimming pared 0 bases from V and 7 bases from J, leaving 7 bases between. The CDR3 DNA reads TGTGCCACCAGCAGAGAGACAGAGAATTCACCCCTCCACTTT. It encodes CATSRETENSPLHF.

Only one count was recorded for this clone. This rearrangement joins TRBV5-1 to TRBJ1-4; 9 nucleotides agree with TRBD1. V was pared by 5 bases and J by 6 bases, with 5 bases of the junction left unmatched. The CDR3 is made up of 14 amino acids. Per the germline V gene, CDR1 is SGHRS and CDR2 is YFSETQ. Here the CDR3 DNA reads TGCGCCAGCAGGATACAGGGGGCGGATGAAAAACTGTTTTTT. Translated, it gives CASRIQGADEKLFF.

The chain recombines TRBV29-1 with TRBJ2-7; D is possibly TRBD1 (7 bases). There are 14 residues in the CDR3. Trimming cost V 7 bases and J 5 bases, with 21 bases left between them. Germline lookup yields CDR1 SQVTM and CDR2 ANQGSEA. For the CDR3, the DNA is TGCAGCGCCGAGGCGGCAGGGGGAGGCAACGAGCAGTACTTC. It encodes CSAEAAGGGNEQYF.

This chain joins TRBV18 and TRBJ2-7; D might be TRBD1 (7 bases). This CDR3 contains 13 residues. V lost 5 bases and J 5 bases, leaving 13 bases between the germline ends. Germline CDR1 and CDR2: KGHSH and LQKENI. CDR3 amino acids: CASSAGQSHEQYF. DNA for the CDR3: TGTGCCAGCTCAGCGGGACAGTCACACGAGCAGTACTTC.

J is TRBJ2-1 and V is TRBV28; 7 bases are shared with TRBD1. Trimming removed 6 bases from V and 4 bases from J; junction bases left unmatched: 12. Per the germline V gene, CDR1 is MDHEN and CDR2 is SYDVKM. The CDR3 covers 16 residues. The CDR3 region is CASSRLSTGRYNEQFF. The CDR3 bases are TGTGCCAGCAGCCGGTTGTCGACAGGGCGATACAATGAGCAGTTCTTC.

This clone occurred a few times. J is TRBJ1-4 and V is TRBV19; D might be TRBD1 (6 bases). The CDR3 runs 18 residues. Trimming took off 4 bases at V and 0 bases at J, with 18 bases between the two ends. Germline CDR1 and CDR2: LNHDA and SQIVND (reference sequence). This CDR3 reads CASSRDRGQTPTNEKLFF. The CDR3, as DNA: TGTGCCAGTAGTAGAGACCGAGGACAGACCCCAACTAATGAAAAACTGTTTTTT.

The chain carries TRBV7-9 and TRBJ1-1; the D is unclear. Germline CDR1 and CDR2: SEHNR and FQNEAQ (reference sequence). The CDR3 runs to 11 residues. V was cut by 8 bases and J by 2 bases, with 6 bases left in between. The CDR3 loop is CASLSNTEAFF. The CDR3 DNA reads as TGTGCCAGCCTATCTAACACTGAAGCTTTCTTT.

This clone was seen a single time. This chain joins TRBV7-8 and TRBJ1-1, with D uncertain. CDR1 and CDR2 (germline): SGHVS, FQNEAQ. The CDR3 sequence is 12 residues long. The V end was cut by 5 bases, the J end by 7 bases, with 11 bases between. Here the CDR3 reads CASSPWRNEAFF. The DNA of the CDR3 is TGTGCCAGCAGCCCCTGGCGGAATGAAGCTTTCTTT.

This chain links TRBV18 with TRBJ2-6; no definite D call. This CDR3 has 15 residues. CDR1 and CDR2 (germline): KGHSH, LQKENI. V was trimmed by 3 bases and J by 12 bases, leaving 18 bases between them. This CDR3 reads CASSPALGSSSVLTF. In DNA form, the CDR3 reads TGTGCCAGCTCACCGGCCTTGGGCAGCTCAAGCGTCCTGACTTTC. The entire variable domain, with the rest obtained from reference TRBV18 and TRBJ2-6, is as follows: NAGVMQNPRHLVRRRGQEARLRCSPMKGHSHVYWYRQLPEEGLKFMVYLQKENIIDESGMPKERFSAEFPKEGPSILRIQQVVRGDSAAYFCASSPALGSSSVLTFGAGSRLTVL.

This chain joins TRBV19 and TRBJ2-1, with a possible D match to TRBD2 (6 bases). Between the trimmed V and J ends, which lost 4 bases and 7 bases, there was a span of 14 bases. Germline V gene data show CDR1 as LNHDA and CDR2 as SQIVND (reference sequence). There are 14 residues in the CDR3. CDR3 residues: CASSRLGGWNEQFF. For the CDR3, the DNA is TGTGCCAGTAGTAGACTAGGAGGGTGGAATGAGCAGTTCTTC.

This clone appeared a single time. The V and J genes are TRBV7-2 and TRBJ2-7, with 11 bases fitting TRBD2. This CDR3 comprises 13 residues. Germline CDR1 reads SGHTA; CDR2 reads FQGNSA. Trimming at V came to 6 bases and at J to 10 bases, leaving 8 bases not matched to a gene. Here the CDR3 reads CASRSGTSGVQYF. The CDR3 region has the DNA TGTGCCAGCAGATCCGGGACTAGCGGAGTCCAGTACTTC.

The chain is built from TRBV7-2 and TRBJ2-7, with unresolved D. The CDR3 totals 14 residues. The germline V gene has CDR1 SGHTA and CDR2 FQGNSA. V lost 3 bases to trimming and J lost 4 bases, with 13 bases between them. Written as DNA, the CDR3 is TGTGCCAGCAGCTTGAGTATCCCTCAATACGAGCAGTACTTC. Encoded protein: CASSLSIPQYEQYF.

The gene calls are TRBV9 and TRBJ2-3, with 7 nucleotides matching TRBD2. Germline V gene sequence: CDR1 SGDLS, CDR2 YYNGEE. The CDR3 has 17 residues. V lost 0 bases, J lost 7 bases, and 14 bases stayed unmatched. The CDR3 nucleotides are TGTGCCAGCAGCGTAGGACTCCCGGTCAGCGGGATGTATACGCAGTATTTT. This sequence encodes CASSVGLPVSGMYTQYF.

This chain connects TRBV5-1 to TRBJ2-2; no reliable D call. This CDR3 comprises 13 residues. Trimming took off 3 bases at V and 2 bases at J, with 5 bases between the two ends. Germline CDR1 SGHRS, CDR2 YFSETQ. The CDR3 DNA reads TGCGCCAGCAGCTACAGCAACACCGGGGAGCTGTTTTTT. This translates into CASSYSNTGELFF.

The chain recombines TRBV19 with TRBJ1-2, with 10 bases identical to TRBD1. The CDR3 runs 15 residues. Germline CDR1 reads LNHDA; CDR2 reads SQIVND (reference sequence). V trimming: 5 bases; J trimming: 8 bases; junction bases outside the gene matches: 11. The CDR3 protein is CASSAGQGLSGGYTF. The CDR3 DNA sequence: TGTGCCAGTAGTGCGGGACAGGGGCTTTCCGGGGGCTACACCTTC.

The chain recombines TRBV27 with TRBJ2-3; possibly TRBD2 for D (6 bases). Per the germline V gene, CDR1 is MNHEY and CDR2 is SMNVEV (reference sequence). The CDR3 consists of 16 residues. V gave up 4 bases and J gave up 4 bases, with 18 bases separating them. This CDR3 is CASSSTYGRRSDTQYF. In DNA, the CDR3 is TGTGCCAGCAGTTCCACCTACGGGAGACGGTCAGATACGCAGTATTTT.

The J gene is TRBJ1-3, the V gene TRBV30; tentatively, D is TRBD1 (6 bases). Germline V gene data show CDR1 as GTSNPN and CDR2 as SVGIG (reference sequence). CDR3 size: 15 residues. V lost 3 bases to trimming and J lost 0 bases, with 12 bases between them. CDR3 sequence (DNA): TGTGCCTGGAGAGGGGGGGCCCTCTCTGGAAACACCATATATTTT. It is translated as CAWRGGALSGNTIYF.

This chain uses TRBV9 with TRBJ2-3, with 7 bases that match TRBD1. There are 11 residues in the CDR3. CDR1 is SGDLS, CDR2 YYNGEE, per germline. The trim removed 8 bases at V and 5 bases at J, leaving 2 bases unmatched. In DNA, the CDR3 is TGTGCCAGTCGGACAGGAGATACGCAGTATTTT. Residues: CASRTGDTQYF.

V is TRBV6-6 and J is TRBJ2-1; a weak D match, TRBD2 (6 bases). The CDR3 is 14 amino acids. CDR1 and CDR2 from the germline V gene are MNHNY and SVGAGI (reference sequence). Trimming pared 2 bases from V and 4 bases from J, leaving 9 bases between. The CDR3 reads CASSYGEAYNEQFF. The CDR3 region has the DNA TGTGCCAGCAGTTACGGGGAGGCTTACAATGAGCAGTTCTTC.

The J gene is TRBJ2-1, the V gene TRBV11-2; D call uncertain. V was cut by 5 bases and J by 7 bases, with 9 bases left in between. Germline assignment: CDR1 SGHAT and CDR2 FQNNGV. The CDR3 contains 12 residues. CDR3 sequence: CASSPAGNEQFF. CDR3 DNA sequence: TGTGCCAGCAGCCCTGCCGGGAATGAGCAGTTCTTC. Variable domain in full (rest from reference TRBV11-2 and TRBJ2-1): EAGVAQSPRYKIIEKRQSVAFWCNPISGHATLYWYQQILGQGPKLLIQFQNNGVVDDSQLPKDRFSAERLKGVDSTLKIQPAKLEDSAVYLCASSPAGNEQFFGPGTRLTVL.

The chain joins TRBV19 to TRBJ2-2; possible D gene TRBD2, 5 bases. The CDR3 extends over 16 amino acids. Germline V CDR1 and CDR2: LNHDA, SQIVND (reference sequence). Trimming pared 5 bases from V and 7 bases from J, leaving 20 bases between. CDR3 loop: CASSPRTPSRVGELFF. DNA of the CDR3: TGTGCCAGTAGTCCTCGGACTCCTTCGAGGGTCGGGGAGCTGTTTTTT. The variable domain in full, completed from reference TRBV19 and TRBJ2-2, reads DGGITQSPKYLFRKEGQNVTLSCEQNLNHDAMYWYRQDPGQGLRLIYYSQIVNDFQKGDIAEGYSVSREKKESFPLTVTSAQKNPTAFYLCASSPRTPSRVGELFFGEGSRLTVL.

This chain joins TRBV5-4 and TRBJ1-6, with a tentative D call TRBD1 (6 bases). Germline-derived CDR1 and CDR2 are SGHNT and YYREEE (reference sequence). The CDR3 runs to 14 residues. V was clipped by 4 bases and J by 10 bases, with 15 bases between them. The CDR3 here is CASSRQAKRSPLHF. In nucleotides, the CDR3 is TGTGCCAGCAGCCGACAGGCCAAGAGGTCACCCCTCCACTTT.

The chain carries TRBV28 and TRBJ1-2, with D maybe TRBD1 (5 bases). CDR3 length: 15 residues. Between the trimmed V and J ends, which lost 4 bases and 2 bases, there was a span of 14 bases. From germline, CDR1 is MDHEN and CDR2 SYDVKM. CDR3 coding DNA: TGTGCCAGCAGTTCCCCCAGGGCGCGGAACTATGGCTACACCTTC. This translates into CASSSPRARNYGYTF.

This chain links TRBV6-2 or TRBV6-3 with TRBJ2-7; 8 bases are shared with TRBD2. Germline CDR1 and CDR2: MNHEY and SVGEGT. V gave up 0 bases and J gave up 6 bases; unmatched junction bases: 13. The CDR3 sequence is 17 residues long. CDR3 amino acids: CASSYSRGGRPNSEQYF. The CDR3, as DNA: TGTGCCAGCAGTTACTCGAGGGGCGGGAGGCCCAATTCCGAGCAGTACTTC.

The J gene is TRBJ2-1, the V gene TRBV28; the D gene is possibly TRBD2 (5 bases). V was clipped by 3 bases and J by 3 bases, with 15 bases between them. The CDR3 runs to 16 residues. The germline CDR1 and CDR2 sequences are MDHEN and SYDVKM. DNA for the CDR3: TGTGCCAGCAGTTTGGGCGTTTGGGAGCGCTACAATGAGCAGTTCTTC. Its protein is CASSLGVWERYNEQFF.

This clone occurred once. The V gene is TRBV5-1, the J gene TRBJ1-3; 7 nucleotides agree with TRBD1. V was pared by 0 bases and J by 4 bases, with 1 base of the junction left unmatched. The CDR3 is 14 residues long. The germline CDR1 and CDR2 sequences are SGHRS and YFSETQ. CDR3 DNA: TGCGCCAGCAGCTTGGGACAGGGCGGAAACACCATATATTTT. It encodes CASSLGQGGNTIYF.

The chain couples TRBV5-1 to TRBJ2-7, with D perhaps matching TRBD2 (5 bases). The germline V gene encodes CDR1 SGHRS and CDR2 YFSETQ. The ends were cut back, 3 bases at V and 0 bases at J, with 13 bases in the middle. There are 15 residues in the CDR3. The CDR3 loop is CASSSGWESSYEQYF. The CDR3 DNA is TGCGCCAGCAGCTCCGGATGGGAGAGCTCCTACGAGCAGTACTTC. Combining the CDR3 with reference TRBV5-1 and TRBJ2-7 gives the whole variable domain KAGVTQTPRYLIKTRGQQVTLSCSPISGHRSVSWYQQTPGQGLQFLFEYFSETQRNKGNFPGRFSGRQFSNSRSEMNVSTLELGDSALYLCASSSGWESSYEQYFGPGTRLTVT.

The chain has TRBV5-5 and TRBJ1-1; perhaps TRBD1 as D (5 bases). This CDR3 contains 16 residues. Trimming left V 0 bases short and J 4 bases short, with 16 bases between. Germline lookup yields CDR1 SGHKS and CDR2 YYEKEE (reference sequence). CDR3 in amino acids: CASSLARGVSGTEAFF. The CDR3 DNA reads as TGTGCCAGCAGCTTGGCGCGGGGGGTAAGTGGCACTGAAGCTTTCTTT.

The rearrangement joins TRBV9 to TRBJ2-1; TRBD2 matches at 14 bases. V dropped 3 bases and J dropped 6; count of bases not matched to a gene: 14. The length of the CDR3 is 19 residues. Germline lookup yields CDR1 SGDLS and CDR2 YYNGEE. CDR3 coding DNA: TGTGCCAGCAGCGCGGTGAAAGATTGGACTAGCGGGAGGTTCAATGAGCAGTTCTTC. This encodes CASSAVKDWTSGRFNEQFF.

The chain has TRBV2 and TRBJ2-1; tentative D call: TRBD2 (5 bases). Looked up from germline, CDR1 is SNHLY and CDR2 is FYNNEI. This CDR3 has 16 amino acids. V lost 2 bases, J lost 9 bases, and 20 bases lay in between. In DNA, the CDR3 is TGTGCCAGCAGTGAAAGATCGAGAGGAGGTGGAGGTGAGCAGTTCTTC. Its protein is CASSERSRGGGGEQFF.